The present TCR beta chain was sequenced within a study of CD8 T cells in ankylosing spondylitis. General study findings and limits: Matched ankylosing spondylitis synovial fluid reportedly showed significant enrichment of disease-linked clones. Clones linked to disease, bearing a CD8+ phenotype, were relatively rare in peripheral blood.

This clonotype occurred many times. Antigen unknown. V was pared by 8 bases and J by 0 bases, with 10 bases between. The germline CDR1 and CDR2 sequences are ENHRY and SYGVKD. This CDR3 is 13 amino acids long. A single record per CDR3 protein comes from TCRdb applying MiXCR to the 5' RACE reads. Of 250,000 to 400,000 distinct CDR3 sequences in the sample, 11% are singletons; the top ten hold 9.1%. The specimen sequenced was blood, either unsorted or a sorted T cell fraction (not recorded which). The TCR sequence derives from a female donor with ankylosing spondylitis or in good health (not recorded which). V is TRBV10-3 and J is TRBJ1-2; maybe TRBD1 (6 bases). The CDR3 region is CAIEQGPNYGYTF. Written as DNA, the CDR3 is TGTGCCATCGAACAGGGACCTAACTATGGCTACACCTTC.